One and the same sample provided the 14 T cell receptor beta chains below, sequenced in a study of cytomegalovirus exposure and HLA in healthy donors. Profiling relied on immunoSEQ multiplex PCR, and the TCRdb table lists in-frame clones only, not all of them. The top ten hold roughly 0.8% of the sample, which has 300,000 to 400,000 clones, 80% to 90% seen once. Input material: PBMCs. These receptors all stem from a woman aged 18-29 years in good health and CMV-seronegative.

This chain uses TRBV19 with TRBJ2-1, with no clear D. The germline V gene encodes CDR1 LNHDA and CDR2 SQIVND (reference sequence). Trimming cost V 6 bases and J 3 bases, with 15 bases left between them. The CDR3 has 15 amino acids. The CDR3 nucleotides are TGTGCCAGTAGGTTGGTGGGCAACGTCTACAATGAGCAGTTCTTC. Translated: CASRLVGNVYNEQFF.

The chain employs TRBV14 and TRBJ2-1, with a weak D call TRBD2 (6 bases). The ends were cut back, 3 bases at V and 4 bases at J, with 19 bases in the middle. CDR3 size: 17 residues. CDR1 is SGHDN, CDR2 FVKESK, per germline. The CDR3 is CASSHSSEGYGYNEQFF. The CDR3 DNA reads TGTGCCAGCAGCCATAGCTCGGAGGGGTACGGATACAATGAGCAGTTCTTC.

The CDR3: CASSQGRMAGADRGETQYF. The CDR3 DNA follows: TGCGCCAGCAGCCAAGGTCGCATGGCCGGCGCGGACAGGGGAGAGACCCAGTACTTC. The chain combines TRBV4-1 with TRBJ2-5; 9 positions agree with TRBD1. From germline, CDR1 is MGHRA and CDR2 YSYEKL. The junction had 16 bases not matched to a gene; V was cut back by 1 base and J by 4 bases. This CDR3 contains 19 residues.

The chain recombines TRBV5-4 with TRBJ1-2; 12 bases map to TRBD1. J gave up 7 bases and V 4 bases, and 17 bases lay outside the gene matches. This CDR3 comprises 18 residues. From germline, CDR1 is SGHNT and CDR2 YYREEE (reference sequence). The CDR3 is CASSLLGYGTGGATGYTF. CDR3 in DNA: TGTGCCAGCAGCCTCTTGGGGTACGGGACAGGGGGCGCGACTGGCTACACCTTC.

This rearrangement joins TRBV4-1 to TRBJ2-3; 8 nucleotides align to TRBD1. Germline CDR1 reads MGHRA; CDR2 reads YSYEKL. After removal of 0 bases from V and 1 base from J, the junction contained 3 bases not matched to a gene. This CDR3 spans 16 amino acids. The CDR3 region is CASSQEGGQGTDTQYF. CDR3 DNA: TGCGCCAGCAGCCAAGAGGGGGGACAGGGCACAGATACGCAGTATTTT.

J is TRBJ2-3 and V is TRBV28; D perhaps matches TRBD1 (6 bases). V shed 6 bases and J shed 1 base, with 20 bases lying between them. The CDR3 totals 17 residues. The germline CDR1 and CDR2 sequences are MDHEN and SYDVKM. CDR3 loop: CASSPSGQGSGTDTQYF. CDR3 nucleotide sequence: TGTGCCAGCAGCCCCTCAGGTCAGGGGTCGGGCACAGATACGCAGTATTTT.

This sequence joins TRBV4-2 and TRBJ1-1; TRBD1 agrees at 8 bases. CDR1 and CDR2 (germline): LGHNA, YNFKEQ. Trimming cost V 0 bases and J 4 bases; bases outside gene matches: 13. The CDR3 has 18 residues. This CDR3 reads CASSQEGAGGSGVTEAFF. CDR3 DNA: TGTGCCAGCAGCCAAGAAGGGGCAGGGGGCAGTGGGGTCACTGAAGCTTTCTTT.

V is TRBV5-4 and J is TRBJ2-5, with TRBD2 identical over 9 bases. Germline-derived CDR1 and CDR2 are SGHNT and YYREEE (reference sequence). V shed 2 bases and J 1 base; nucleotides not matched to a gene: 3. This CDR3 contains 15 residues. In DNA, the CDR3 is TGTGCCAGCAGCTTCCAAGCGGGAGGCCAAGAGACCCAGTACTTC. Translating it yields CASSFQAGGQETQYF.

The gene calls are TRBV11-2 and TRBJ2-2; a weak D match, TRBD2 (5 bases). The CDR3 extends over 15 amino acids. Per the germline V gene, CDR1 is SGHAT and CDR2 is FQNNGV. The V and J ends lost 1 base and 2 bases respectively, with 8 bases between them. This CDR3 reads CASSLVGSNTGELFF. Written as DNA, the CDR3 is TGTGCCAGCAGCTTAGTGGGGAGTAACACCGGGGAGCTGTTTTTT.

This clone was detected once. The chain is built from TRBV5-1 and TRBJ1-3; D remains unclear. The CDR3 sequence is 13 residues long. Germline V lookup: CDR1 SGHRS, CDR2 YFSETQ. Trimming cost V 0 bases and J 3 bases, with 4 bases left between them. CDR3 in DNA: TGCGCCAGCAGCTTGGGGCTTGGAAACACCATATATTTT. Its protein product is CASSLGLGNTIYF.

V is TRBV2 and J is TRBJ2-7; 8 bases line up with TRBD1. The CDR3 extends over 14 amino acids. The trim removed 4 bases at V and 3 bases at J, leaving 5 bases unmatched. CDR1 is SNHLY, CDR2 FYNNEI, per germline. Written as DNA, the CDR3 is TGTGCCAGCAGTGTACGGGACAGGAACTACGAGCAGTACTTC. This translates into CASSVRDRNYEQYF.

This clone was counted between two and nine times. The V and J genes are TRBV19 and TRBJ2-7; 8 nucleotides match TRBD1. V lost 5 bases and J lost 7; bases outside the gene matches: 13. This CDR3 comprises 15 residues. Germline V gene sequence: CDR1 LNHDA, CDR2 SQIVND (reference sequence). The CDR3 here is CASSLRTGTKIEQYF. The DNA of the CDR3 is TGTGCCAGTAGTCTCCGGACAGGGACGAAAATTGAGCAGTACTTC.

This clone was detected only once. This chain uses TRBV28 with TRBJ1-2; possible D gene TRBD1, 5 bases. The CDR3 is 11 amino acids. Per germline, CDR1 MDHEN and CDR2 SYDVKM. Between the trimmed V and J ends, which lost 6 bases and 8 bases, there was a span of 10 bases. As DNA, the CDR3 is TGTGCCAGCAGGGCGACAGTCGGCTACACCTTC. It encodes CASRATVGYTF.

This rearrangement joins TRBV2 to TRBJ2-2, with D uncertain. The CDR3 spans 14 residues. V was pared by 4 bases and J by 2 bases, with 8 bases between. CDR1 is SNHLY and CDR2 is FYNNEI in the germline V gene. The CDR3 DNA reads TGTGCCAGCAGTGGGGCTCCTAACACCGGGGAGCTGTTTTTT. Encoded protein: CASSGAPNTGELFF. The complete variable domain, with remaining parts taken from reference TRBV2 and TRBJ2-2, reads EPEVTQTPSHQVTQMGQEVILRCVPISNHLYFYWYRQILGQKVEFLVSFYNNEISEKSEIFDDQFSVERPDGSNFTLKIRSTKLEDSAMYFCASSGAPNTGELFFGEGSRLTVL.